Shown below are 20 T cell receptor beta chains from a single sample sequenced in a study of blood T cell repertoires in COVID-19. Only in-frame clones appear in the TCRdb table, and some are missing; sequencing was by immunoSEQ multiplex PCR. This sample has approximately 300,000 clones, with approximately 90% found just once. The specimen sequenced was peripheral blood. These receptors all stem from a man aged 25 to 40 with acute or convalescent COVID-19.

V and J are TRBV7-2 and TRBJ2-1; D perhaps matches TRBD1 (5 bases). V was trimmed by 3 bases and J by 5 bases, leaving 11 bases between them. Germline V CDR1 and CDR2: SGHTA, FQGNSA. The CDR3 contains 14 residues. The CDR3 DNA is TGTGCCAGCAGCTTTCGACAGCCTAACAATGAGCAGTTCTTC. Amino acids: CASSFRQPNNEQFF.

The V and J genes are TRBV7-8 and TRBJ2-7, with 8 bases aligning to TRBD1. Germline values: CDR1 SGHVS, CDR2 FQNEAQ. Unmatched junction bases numbered 5, after V lost 4 bases and J lost 3 bases. The CDR3 spans 14 residues. CDR3 DNA: TGTGCCAGCAGCTATCGGACAGGGAGCTACGAGCAGTACTTC. Protein: CASSYRTGSYEQYF.

V gene TRBV5-1 combines with J gene TRBJ2-1; 8 nucleotides align to TRBD2. The CDR3 extends over 18 amino acids. V lost 1 base to trimming and J lost 7 bases; unmatched junction nucleotides: 16. Germline V gene sequence: CDR1 SGHRS, CDR2 YFSETQ. For the CDR3, the DNA is TGCGCCAGCAGCTTGTTTATGACTAGCGAGCCCGGGGGGAATGAGCAGTTCTTC. Its protein is CASSLFMTSEPGGNEQFF.

The rearrangement uses TRBV5-4 and TRBJ1-3, with TRBD1 identical over 9 bases. V lost 4 bases and J lost 0; bases outside the gene matches: 2. CDR3 length equals 15 residues. Germline-derived CDR1 and CDR2 are SGHNT and YYREEE (reference sequence). CDR3 in amino acids: CASSGDRDSGNTIYF. CDR3 nucleotide sequence: TGTGCCAGCAGCGGGGACAGGGACTCTGGAAACACCATATATTTT. The entire variable domain, with the rest obtained from reference TRBV5-4 and TRBJ1-3, is as follows: ETGVTQSPTHLIKTRGQQVTLRCSSQSGHNTVSWYQQALGQGPQFIFQYYREEENGRGNFPPRFSGLQFPNYSSELNVNALELDDSALYLCASSGDRDSGNTIYFGEGSWLTVV.

This chain connects TRBV6-5 to TRBJ2-1; D is perhaps TRBD2 (6 bases). The V gene's germline CDR1 is MNHEY and CDR2 SVGAGI. Trimming removed 5 bases from V and 5 bases from J, with 13 bases in between. The CDR3 has 14 residues. The CDR3 coding sequence is TGTGCCAGCAGTCGCTACCGGGAGAACAATGAGCAGTTCTTC. Protein product: CASSRYRENNEQFF.

The V and J genes are TRBV20-1 and TRBJ1-4; D uncertain. V gave up 3 bases and J gave up 8 bases, with 16 bases separating them. Germline assignment: CDR1 DFQATT and CDR2 SNEGSKA (reference sequence). The CDR3 totals 14 residues. In DNA form, the CDR3 reads TGCAGTGCTAGTCCCGGTTCGGGTGGAGAAAAACTGTTTTTT. This translates into CSASPGSGGEKLFF.

This rearrangement joins TRBV9 to TRBJ1-3; no firm D call. Germline CDR1 and CDR2: SGDLS and YYNGEE. The CDR3 consists of 15 residues. Trimming removed 1 base from V and 2 bases from J, with 10 bases in between. CDR3 nucleotide sequence: TGTGCCAGCAGCGTATGGGCCGGGGCTGGAAACACCATATATTTT. Its protein is CASSVWAGAGNTIYF. The variable domain in full, with the rest retrieved from reference TRBV9 and TRBJ1-3, is DSGVTQTPKHLITATGQRVTLRCSPRSGDLSVYWYQQSLDQGLQFLIQYYNGEERAKGNILERFSAQQFPDLHSELNLSSLELGDSALYFCASSVWAGAGNTIYFGEGSWLTVV.

The genes are TRBV4-1 and TRBJ2-5, with D possibly matching TRBD1 (6 bases). The germline gives CDR1 MGHRA, CDR2 YSYEKL. The CDR3 spans 15 residues. V dropped 3 bases and J dropped 5 bases, with 16 bases sitting between them. The DNA of the CDR3 is TGCGCCAGCAGCCAGGGGAATGGACAGCGGGAGACCCAGTACTTC. Amino acid sequence: CASSQGNGQRETQYF.

CDR3 DNA: TGTGCCAGCAGTTCTGGACTAGCGGGCACAGATACGCAGTATTTT. It encodes CASSSGLAGTDTQYF. The genes are TRBV6-6 and TRBJ2-3; 10 bases align to TRBD2. V lost 4 bases and J lost 1; bases outside the gene matches: 2. The CDR3 covers 15 residues. Germline V gene data show CDR1 as MNHNY and CDR2 as SVGAGI (reference sequence).

The chain carries TRBV24-1 and TRBJ2-2; D perhaps matches TRBD1 (6 bases). CDR3 length: 16 residues. Trimming stripped 4 bases from V and 3 bases from J, with 14 bases between. Germline V gene data show CDR1 as KGHDR and CDR2 as SFDVKD. CDR3 in DNA: TGTGCCACCAGTGACACAGGGTTGTTCGACACCGGGGAGCTGTTTTTT. Encoded protein: CATSDTGLFDTGELFF.

The chain couples TRBV7-9 to TRBJ1-5; TRBD1 agrees at 9 bases. The ends lost 2 bases at V and 4 bases at J; junction bases unmatched: 6. Germline V gene lookup returns CDR1 SEHNR and CDR2 FQNEAQ (reference sequence). CDR3 size: 16 residues. Written as DNA, the CDR3 is TGTGCCAGCAGCTTATCCGGGACAGGGCGGAATCAGCCCCAGCATTTT. Its protein product is CASSLSGTGRNQPQHF.

The CDR3 DNA reads TGTGCCAGCAGTTTAACCAGAAACTCTGGGGCCAACGTCCTGACTTTC. This translates into CASSLTRNSGANVLTF. This sequence joins TRBV28 and TRBJ2-6; no clear D gene. Germline V gene sequence: CDR1 MDHEN, CDR2 SYDVKM. Deletions cut 2 bases from V and 0 bases from J, with 8 bases between. The CDR3 spans 16 residues.

The rearrangement uses TRBV9 and TRBJ2-1; 7 bases are a match to TRBD1. Unmatched junction bases numbered 3, after V lost 0 bases and J lost 6 bases. This CDR3 comprises 14 residues. From germline, CDR1 is SGDLS and CDR2 YYNGEE. CDR3 DNA sequence: TGTGCCAGCAGCGTAGAGGCAGGGGGCAATGAGCAGTTCTTC. It specifies CASSVEAGGNEQFF.

This clone was recorded only once. V is TRBV4-2 and J is TRBJ2-1; 8 bases are a match to TRBD2. The junction had 6 bases not matched to a gene; V was cut back by 1 base and J by 7 bases. Germline values: CDR1 LGHNA, CDR2 YNFKEQ. This CDR3 spans 15 amino acids. The CDR3: CASSQGGSGVNEQFF. The CDR3 nucleotides read TGTGCCAGCAGCCAAGGGGGTAGCGGGGTAAATGAGCAGTTCTTC.

This chain links TRBV30 with TRBJ2-1; D not certain. CDR1 and CDR2 (germline): GTSNPN, SVGIG (reference sequence). The CDR3 has 14 residues. Trimming pared 0 bases from V and 8 bases from J, leaving 14 bases between. This chain's CDR3 is CAWSVLAALDEQFF. CDR3 DNA: TGTGCCTGGAGTGTACTGGCGGCCTTGGATGAGCAGTTCTTC.

The chain recombines TRBV3-1 (or the pseudogene TRBV3-2) with TRBJ1-1; D ambiguous. This CDR3 spans 15 amino acids. The germline V and J ends were trimmed by 0 bases and 5 bases, with 13 bases remaining between them. The germline CDR1 and CDR2 sequences are LGHDT and YNNKEL (reference sequence). The CDR3 sequence: CASSQEATYGTEAFF. The CDR3 DNA reads as TGTGCCAGCAGCCAAGAGGCTACGTACGGGACTGAAGCTTTCTTT.

The V gene is TRBV29-1, the J gene TRBJ2-5, with 7 positions matching TRBD1. The CDR3 has 14 residues. From germline, CDR1 is SQVTM and CDR2 ANQGSEA. With 5 bases clipped from V and 4 bases from J, the junction kept 10 bases outside the gene matches. As DNA, the CDR3 is TGCAGCGTTACGACAGGGACCGTGGGAGAGACCCAGTACTTC. Its protein is CSVTTGTVGETQYF.

The chain joins TRBV9 to TRBJ2-5; TRBD1 might be the D (6 bases). CDR1 and CDR2 (germline): SGDLS, YYNGEE. CDR3 size: 15 residues. V was pared by 0 bases and J by 2 bases, with 11 bases between. DNA of the CDR3: TGTGCCAGCAGCGTAGTGGGGACAAGACAAGAGACCCAGTACTTC. Its translation: CASSVVGTRQETQYF.

The chain recombines TRBV6-5 with TRBJ1-1; D is unclear. V was cut by 7 bases and J by 3 bases, with 15 bases left in between. There are 14 residues in the CDR3. Germline lookup yields CDR1 MNHEY and CDR2 SVGAGI. The CDR3 DNA reads TGTGCCAGCACTGTCCAGTCACCATACACTGAAGCTTTCTTT. This codes for CASTVQSPYTEAFF.

The V gene is TRBV15, the J gene TRBJ1-5; D is uncertain. The CDR3 is made up of 17 amino acids. Looked up from germline, CDR1 is LNHNV and CDR2 is YYDKDF (reference sequence). The ends were cut back, 0 bases at V and 0 bases at J, with 12 bases in the middle. The CDR3 region is CATSRDGAGGSNQPQHF. CDR3 coding DNA: TGTGCCACCAGCAGAGATGGAGCGGGAGGTAGCAATCAGCCCCAGCATTTT.